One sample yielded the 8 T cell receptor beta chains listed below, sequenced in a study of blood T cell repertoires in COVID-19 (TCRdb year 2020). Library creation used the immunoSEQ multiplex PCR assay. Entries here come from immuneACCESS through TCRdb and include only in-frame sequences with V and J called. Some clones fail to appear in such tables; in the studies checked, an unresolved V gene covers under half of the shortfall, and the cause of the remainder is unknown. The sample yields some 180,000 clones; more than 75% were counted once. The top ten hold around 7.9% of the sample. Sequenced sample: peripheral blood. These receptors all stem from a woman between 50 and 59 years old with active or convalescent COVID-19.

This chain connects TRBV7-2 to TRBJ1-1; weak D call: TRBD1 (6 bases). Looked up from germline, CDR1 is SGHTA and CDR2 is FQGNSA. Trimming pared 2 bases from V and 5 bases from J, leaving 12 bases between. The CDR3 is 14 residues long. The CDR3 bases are TGTGCCAGCAGCTTACTTGGGGGCCCAACTGAAGCTTTCTTT. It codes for CASSLLGGPTEAFF. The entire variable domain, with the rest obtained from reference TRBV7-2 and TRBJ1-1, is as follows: GAGVSQSPSNKVTEKGKDVELRCDPISGHTALYWYRQSLGQGLEFLIYFQGNSAPDKSGLPSDRFSAERTGGSVSTLTIQRTQQEDSAVYLCASSLLGGPTEAFFGQGTRLTVV.

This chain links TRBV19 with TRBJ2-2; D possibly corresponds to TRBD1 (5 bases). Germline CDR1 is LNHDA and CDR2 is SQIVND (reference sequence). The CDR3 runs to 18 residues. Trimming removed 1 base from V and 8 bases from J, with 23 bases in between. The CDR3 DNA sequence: TGTGCCAGTAGTATAGGGGGCGCTTCCCCCCGAACACCGGGGGAGCTGTTTTTT. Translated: CASSIGGASPRTPGELFF.

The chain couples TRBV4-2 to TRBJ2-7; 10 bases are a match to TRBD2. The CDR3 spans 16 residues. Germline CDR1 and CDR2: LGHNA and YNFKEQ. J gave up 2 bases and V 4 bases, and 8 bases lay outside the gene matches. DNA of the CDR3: TGTGCCAGCAGCCTACACTCTAGCGGGGGAACCTACGAGCAGTACTTC. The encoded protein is CASSLHSSGGTYEQYF.

The CDR3 region is CASSRRRGEGTDTQYF. The CDR3 DNA reads TGTGCCAGCAGCCGGAGGCGAGGTGAGGGCACAGATACGCAGTATTTT. This chain connects TRBV7-6 to TRBJ2-3, with D possibly TRBD2 on 5 matching bases. The ends were cut back, 5 bases at V and 1 base at J, with 16 bases in the middle. Germline V gene lookup returns CDR1 SGHVS and CDR2 FNYEAQ. This CDR3 comprises 16 residues.

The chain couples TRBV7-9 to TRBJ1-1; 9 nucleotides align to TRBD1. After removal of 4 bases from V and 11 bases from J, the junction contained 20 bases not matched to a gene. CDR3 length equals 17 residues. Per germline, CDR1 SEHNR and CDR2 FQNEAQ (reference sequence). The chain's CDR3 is CASSSPSSTGGAEKAFF. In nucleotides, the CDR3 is TGTGCCAGCAGCTCTCCATCTTCAACAGGGGGCGCGGAGAAGGCTTTCTTT.

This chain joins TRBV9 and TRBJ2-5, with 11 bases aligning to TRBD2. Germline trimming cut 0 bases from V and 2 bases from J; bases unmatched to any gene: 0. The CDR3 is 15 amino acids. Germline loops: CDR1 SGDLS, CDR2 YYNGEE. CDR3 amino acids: CASSVASGGQETQYF. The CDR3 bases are TGTGCCAGCAGCGTAGCTAGCGGGGGGCAAGAGACCCAGTACTTC.

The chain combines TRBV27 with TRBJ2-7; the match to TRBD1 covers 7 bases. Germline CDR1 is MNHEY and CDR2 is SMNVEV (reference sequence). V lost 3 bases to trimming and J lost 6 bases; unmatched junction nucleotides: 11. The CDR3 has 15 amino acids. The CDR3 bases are TGTGCCAGCAGTTTCCAGGGGGATCACGGTGCCGAGCAGTACTTC. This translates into CASSFQGDHGAEQYF.

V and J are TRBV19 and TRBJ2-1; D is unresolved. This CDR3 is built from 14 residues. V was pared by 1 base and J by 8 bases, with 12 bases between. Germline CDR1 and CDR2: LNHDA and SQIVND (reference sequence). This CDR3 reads CASSIGSRKDEQFF. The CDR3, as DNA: TGTGCCAGTAGTATAGGATCGAGGAAGGATGAGCAGTTCTTC.